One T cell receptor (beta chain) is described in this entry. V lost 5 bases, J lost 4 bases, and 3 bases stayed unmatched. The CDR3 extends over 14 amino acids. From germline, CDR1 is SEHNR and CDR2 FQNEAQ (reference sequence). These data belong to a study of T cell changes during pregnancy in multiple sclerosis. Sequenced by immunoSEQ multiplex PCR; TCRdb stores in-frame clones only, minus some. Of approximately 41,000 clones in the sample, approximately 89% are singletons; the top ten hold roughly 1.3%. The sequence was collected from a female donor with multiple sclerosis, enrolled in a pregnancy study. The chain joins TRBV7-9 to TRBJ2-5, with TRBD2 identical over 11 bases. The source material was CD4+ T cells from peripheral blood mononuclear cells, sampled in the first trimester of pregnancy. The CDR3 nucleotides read TGTGCCAGCAGCCCGACTAGCGGGGCAGAGACCCAGTACTTC. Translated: CASSPTSGAETQYF. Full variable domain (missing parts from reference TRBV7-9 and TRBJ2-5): DTGVSQNPRHKITKRGQNVTFRCDPISEHNRLYWYRQTLGQGPEFLTYFQNEAQLEKSRLLSDRFSAERPKGSFSTLEIQRTEQGDSAMYLCASSPTSGAETQYFGPGTRLLVL.